This T cell receptor beta chain came from a study of shared clonotypes between healthy human individuals. The study drew its donors from healthy HIV-negative adults without recent acute infections or vaccinations. Memory CD4+ cells were the fraction left after CD45RA+ naive selection. Samples underwent the assay at deep level. DNA at around 210 ng, 25,000 to 35,000 T cell genomes, went into sorted-subset replicate PCRs. The method was immunoSEQ multiplex PCR; TCRdb's version includes in-frame clones alone and lacks a portion of them. The data contain about 2.4 million clones, approximately 94% of them seen just once; the ten biggest clones take up approximately 0.36%. The CDR3 spans 12 residues. CDR1 is SGHTA and CDR2 is FQGNSA in the germline V gene. The V end lost 3 bases, the J end lost 7 bases, and 10 bases lay between the germline ends.

The TCR was taken from a man aged 18 to 30 in good health. Some clones in this sample may be carry-over from other donors' samples. The sample consisted of naive CD4+ T cells from PBMCs. As to subset: CD45RA+ positively selected. V usage is TRBV7-2 and J usage is TRBJ2-7, with D maybe TRBD1 (5 bases). As DNA, the CDR3 is TGTGCCAGCAGCTTTGAATACAGGGAGCAGTACTTC. Amino acids: CASSFEYREQYF.